This is a list of T cell receptor beta chains from one sample in a study of beta chain features in type 1 diabetes. Produced via immunoSEQ multiplex PCR; TCRdb's table is partial and in-frame only. Of 300,000 to 450,000 clones listed, about 12% are singletons. The sequenced material came from naive CD4+ T cells from blood. Receptors were obtained from a young man in good health. The CDR3 runs from the conserved cysteine through the conserved F or W. The D gene is left open where the match is weak. For some rows the clone size is stated as once, few or many, or as a class when expanded; others skip it.

D gene: TRBD2
clone size: few
V gene: TRBV30
J gene: TRBJ2-2
CDR3 DNA: TGTGCCGGTCGCGGGGGGCCCGGGGAGCTGTTTTTT
CDR3 protein: CAGRGGPGELFF

D gene: TRBD1
clone size: .
V gene: TRBV6-7
J gene: TRBJ1-5
CDR3 DNA: TGTGCCAGCAGTTACACCCGACAGGGGGCAAGCAATCAGCCCCAGCATTTT
CDR3 protein: CASSYTRQGASNQPQHF

D gene: TRBD1
clone size: few
V gene: TRBV6-5
J gene: TRBJ2-3
CDR3 DNA: TGTGCCACCGAGAAACAGGGGGCCGCCACAGATACGCAGTATTTT
CDR3 protein: CATEKQGAATDTQYF

D gene: .
clone size: .
V gene: TRBV30
J gene: TRBJ1-6
CDR3 DNA: TGTGCCTGGAGTGTTCGACAAGCTACTAATTCACCCCTCCACTTT
CDR3 protein: CAWSVRQATNSPLHF

D gene: TRBD1
clone size: .
V gene: TRBV19
J gene: TRBJ2-1
CDR3 DNA: TGTGCCAGTAGCACGGACAGGGACGGTGAGCAGTTCTTC
CDR3 protein: CASSTDRDGEQFF

D gene: .
clone size: .
V gene: TRBV6-5
J gene: TRBJ2-5
CDR3 DNA: TGTGCCAGCAGGCCAAAACTGGGGGCGATAAAGACCCAGTACTTC
CDR3 protein: CASRPKLGAIKTQYF

D gene: TRBD1
clone size: .
V gene: TRBV11-3
J gene: TRBJ1-2
CDR3 DNA: TGTGCCAGCAGCTTAGTTCTCTGGACAGGCGTTAAGTATGGCTACACCTTC
CDR3 protein: CASSLVLWTGVKYGYTF

D gene: TRBD2
clone size: few
V gene: TRBV29-1
J gene: TRBJ2-1
CDR3 DNA: TGCAGCGTTCGGATGGGAGGGCCCCTTCACAATGAGCAGTTCTTC
CDR3 protein: CSVRMGGPLHNEQFF

D gene: .
clone size: .
V gene: TRBV25-1
J gene: TRBJ2-1
CDR3 DNA: TGTGCCAGCAGGGCCCTTGGGCACAATGAGCAGTTCTTC
CDR3 protein: CASRALGHNEQFF

D gene: .
clone size: .
V gene: TRBV12-5
J gene: TRBJ1-1
CDR3 DNA: TGTGCTAGTGGCGCTCAGGGGAACACTGAAGCTTTCTTT
CDR3 protein: CASGAQGNTEAFF

D gene: TRBD1
clone size: .
V gene: TRBV5-6
J gene: TRBJ2-2
CDR3 DNA: TGTGCCAGCAGCCTCTTGACAGGGGTCGGCACCGGGGAGCTGTTTTTT
CDR3 protein: CASSLLTGVGTGELFF

D gene: .
clone size: .
V gene: TRBV30
J gene: TRBJ1-1
CDR3 DNA: TGTGCCTGGAGCCACAAACAGATGAACACTGAAGCTTTCTTT
CDR3 protein: CAWSHKQMNTEAFF

D gene: .
clone size: many
V gene: TRBV7-2
J gene: TRBJ2-7
CDR3 DNA: TGTGCCAGCAGCTCCGCGGCTGGTCCTACGTACGAGCAGTACTTC
CDR3 protein: CASSSAAGPTYEQYF

D gene: .
clone size: few
V gene: TRBV11-2
J gene: TRBJ2-1
CDR3 DNA: TGTGCCAGCAGACCTGGAGTGAGCTCCTACAATGAGCAGTTCTTC
CDR3 protein: CASRPGVSSYNEQFF

D gene: .
clone size: few
V gene: TRBV28
J gene: TRBJ2-5
CDR3 DNA: TGTGCCAGCAGTCCCAGGGAGACCCAGTACTTC
CDR3 protein: CASSPRETQYF

D gene: .
clone size: .
V gene: TRBV7-7
J gene: TRBJ2-7
CDR3 DNA: TGTGCTAGCAGCTTAGACAGCTCCTACGAGCAGTACTTC
CDR3 protein: CASSLDSSYEQYF

D gene: TRBD2
clone size: .
V gene: TRBV7-3
J gene: TRBJ2-2
CDR3 DNA: TGTGCCAGCAGCCAGCGGGAGTTCGGGGAGCTGTTTTTT
CDR3 protein: CASSQREFGELFF

D gene: .
clone size: .
V gene: TRBV30
J gene: TRBJ1-5
CDR3 DNA: TGTGCCTGGAGTGTACTAGCTACCGGGGGGCCCCAGCATTTT
CDR3 protein: CAWSVLATGGPQHF

D gene: .
clone size: .
V gene: TRBV5-1
J gene: TRBJ2-1
CDR3 DNA: TGCGCCAGCAGCTCCCCGACAGGCCAATCCTACAATGAGCAGTTCTTC
CDR3 protein: CASSSPTGQSYNEQFF

D gene: .
clone size: .
V gene: TRBV7-9
J gene: TRBJ1-4
CDR3 DNA: TGTGCCAGCAGTATTCCGGGATACCGGGAAAAACTGTTTTTT
CDR3 protein: CASSIPGYREKLFF

D gene: TRBD2
clone size: .
V gene: TRBV30
J gene: TRBJ2-5
CDR3 DNA: TGTGCCTGGAGTGTAGGACTAGCGGGAGTCGAGACCCAGTACTTC
CDR3 protein: CAWSVGLAGVETQYF

D gene: .
clone size: .
V gene: TRBV7-2
J gene: TRBJ2-7
CDR3 DNA: TGTGCCAGCAGCTTAGGTGTAAGGGGCGAGCAGTACTTC
CDR3 protein: CASSLGVRGEQYF

D gene: .
clone size: few
V gene: TRBV30
J gene: TRBJ2-1
CDR3 DNA: TGTGCCTGGAGTGTAGGGGCGTCTAATGAGCAGTTCTTC
CDR3 protein: CAWSVGASNEQFF

D gene: .
clone size: .
V gene: TRBV5-1
J gene: TRBJ2-5
CDR3 DNA: TGCGCCAGCAGCTCTGGGGGGAACCAAGAGACCCAGTACTTC
CDR3 protein: CASSSGGNQETQYF

D gene: .
clone size: few
V gene: TRBV9
J gene: TRBJ1-1
CDR3 DNA: TGTGCCAGCCAACGGGTATTGAGTCGCGCTGAAGCTTTCTTT
CDR3 protein: CASQRVLSRAEAFF

D gene: TRBD2
clone size: few
V gene: TRBV25-1
J gene: TRBJ2-7
CDR3 DNA: TGTGCCAGCAGTGAGCGGGAGGAGGGGCTAGCGGGGGAAGAGCAGTACTTC
CDR3 protein: CASSEREEGLAGEEQYF

D gene: TRBD2
clone size: few
V gene: TRBV4-3
J gene: TRBJ2-3
CDR3 DNA: TGCGCCAGCAGCCCGGGCGGGGGGATAAGCACAGATACGCAGTATTTT
CDR3 protein: CASSPGGGISTDTQYF

D gene: TRBD1
clone size: .
V gene: TRBV6-6
J gene: TRBJ1-4
CDR3 DNA: TGTGCCAGTAGGGGACAGCGAAAACTGTTTTTT
CDR3 protein: CASRGQRKLFF

D gene: .
clone size: few
V gene: TRBV5-4
J gene: TRBJ2-3
CDR3 DNA: TGTGCCAGCAGCTTGGTCGTAGGGGGAGATACGCAGTATTTT
CDR3 protein: CASSLVVGGDTQYF

D gene: .
clone size: .
V gene: TRBV5-4
J gene: TRBJ2-7
CDR3 DNA: TGTGCCACCCAAGCTCGCAGCGTCAACGAGCAGTACTTC
CDR3 protein: CATQARSVNEQYF

D gene: TRBD1
clone size: few
V gene: TRBV7-9
J gene: TRBJ2-1
CDR3 DNA: TGTGCCAGCAGCTTGACAGGGGGCTACAATGAGCAGTTCTTC
CDR3 protein: CASSLTGGYNEQFF

D gene: .
clone size: .
V gene: TRBV5-4
J gene: TRBJ1-2
CDR3 DNA: TGTGCCAGCAGCCCTGACAGTAACTATGGCTACACCTTC
CDR3 protein: CASSPDSNYGYTF

D gene: TRBD1
clone size: .
V gene: TRBV28
J gene: TRBJ1-5
CDR3 DNA: TGTGCCAGCAGTACCTTGGACAGGTTTACGTGGTGGCGGCCCCAGCATTTT
CDR3 protein: CASSTLDRFTWWRPQHF

D gene: .
clone size: few
V gene: TRBV7-3
J gene: TRBJ2-5
CDR3 DNA: TGTGCCAGCAGCTTCCAAGCAGGGAAGGGCGAGACCCAGTACTTC
CDR3 protein: CASSFQAGKGETQYF

D gene: .
clone size: .
V gene: TRBV30
J gene: TRBJ2-5
CDR3 DNA: TGTGCCCTAAGGGGATCGGAGACCCAGTACTTC
CDR3 protein: CALRGSETQYF

D gene: TRBD1
clone size: few
V gene: TRBV7-2
J gene: TRBJ2-1
CDR3 DNA: TGTGCCAGCAGCTTAACCGGGACAGGGTACAATGAGCAGTTCTTC
CDR3 protein: CASSLTGTGYNEQFF

D gene: .
clone size: .
V gene: TRBV6-5
J gene: TRBJ2-2
CDR3 DNA: TGTGCCAGCACGAGGGAGAACACCGGGGAGCTGTTTTTT
CDR3 protein: CASTRENTGELFF

D gene: .
clone size: few
V gene: TRBV5-4
J gene: TRBJ2-1
CDR3 DNA: TGTGCCAGCAGCTTGCGGGGGAGCTCCTACAATGAGCAGTTCTTC
CDR3 protein: CASSLRGSSYNEQFF

D gene: .
clone size: .
V gene: TRBV19
J gene: TRBJ2-7
CDR3 DNA: TGTGCCAGTAGTCTAATGCCGGGACAAATCGAGCAGTACTTC
CDR3 protein: CASSLMPGQIEQYF

D gene: TRBD2
clone size: few
V gene: TRBV19
J gene: TRBJ2-1
CDR3 DNA: TGTGCCAGTAGTCTGACTAGCGGGAGGTACAATGAGCAGTTCTTC
CDR3 protein: CASSLTSGRYNEQFF

D gene: .
clone size: few
V gene: TRBV7-2
J gene: TRBJ2-3
CDR3 DNA: TGTGCCAGCAGCTTAGATTCCGGGGTGGGGACAGATACGCAGTATTTT
CDR3 protein: CASSLDSGVGTDTQYF

D gene: .
clone size: .
V gene: TRBV9
J gene: TRBJ2-3
CDR3 DNA: TGTGCCAGCAGCGTAGGGGCAGGGGACACAGATACGCAGTATTTT
CDR3 protein: CASSVGAGDTDTQYF

D gene: .
clone size: .
V gene: TRBV6-6
J gene: TRBJ1-5
CDR3 DNA: .
CDR3 protein: CASSSSAGQPQHF

D gene: .
clone size: .
V gene: TRBV28
J gene: TRBJ2-7
CDR3 DNA: TGTGCCAGCAGTATCAAAGAGCAGTACTTC
CDR3 protein: CASSIKEQYF

D gene: TRBD1
clone size: .
V gene: TRBV11-2
J gene: TRBJ2-1
CDR3 DNA: TGTGCCAGCAGCTCAATCAGGGGGTCGGACAATGAGCAGTTCTTC
CDR3 protein: CASSSIRGSDNEQFF

D gene: .
clone size: few
V gene: TRBV5-6
J gene: TRBJ1-4
CDR3 DNA: TGTGCCAGCAGAGGACAGCTAAATGAAAAACTGTTTTTT
CDR3 protein: CASRGQLNEKLFF

D gene: TRBD2
clone size: .
V gene: TRBV5-1
J gene: TRBJ2-1
CDR3 DNA: TGCGCCAGCAGCCCGGGACTAGCGGGAGGCGATGAGCAGTTCTTC
CDR3 protein: CASSPGLAGGDEQFF

D gene: .
clone size: .
V gene: TRBV7-3
J gene: TRBJ2-3
CDR3 DNA: TGTGCCAGCAGCTTAATGCTAGTTCGAGGAGATACGCAGTATTTT
CDR3 protein: CASSLMLVRGDTQYF

D gene: TRBD1
clone size: few
V gene: TRBV4-3
J gene: TRBJ2-6
CDR3 DNA: TGCGCCAGCAGCCAAGTTTACAACAGGGGGATCTCTGGGGCCAACGTCCTGACTTTC
CDR3 protein: CASSQVYNRGISGANVLTF

D gene: .
clone size: once
V gene: TRBV27
J gene: TRBJ2-1
CDR3 DNA: TGTGCCAGCAGCGGACAGCTCCCCGGAGGGCTAGCGGAAGCGTACAATGAGCAGTTCTTC
CDR3 protein: CASSGQLPGGLAEAYNEQFF

D gene: TRBD1
clone size: .
V gene: TRBV18
J gene: TRBJ2-7
CDR3 DNA: TGTGCCAGCTCACCGGGACAGGGCCGAGCCTACGAGCAGTACTTC
CDR3 protein: CASSPGQGRAYEQYF

D gene: .
clone size: .
V gene: TRBV6-5
J gene: TRBJ2-7
CDR3 DNA: TGTGCCAGCAGTTACTCGATAGGGGACTCGGGGTACGAGCAGTACTTC
CDR3 protein: CASSYSIGDSGYEQYF

D gene: .
clone size: few
V gene: TRBV30
J gene: TRBJ1-2
CDR3 DNA: TGTGCCTGGAGTGGGGTACGGGGGGGACACTATGGCTACACCTTC
CDR3 protein: CAWSGVRGGHYGYTF

D gene: .
clone size: .
V gene: TRBV30
J gene: TRBJ1-5
CDR3 DNA: TGTGCCTGGAGTGGGGCAGGCGACCGGCCCCAGCATTTT
CDR3 protein: CAWSGAGDRPQHF

D gene: .
clone size: .
V gene: TRBV5-1
J gene: TRBJ2-6
CDR3 DNA: TGCGCCAGCAGCCCGGGACACTTCTCTGGGGCCAACGTCCTGACTTTC
CDR3 protein: CASSPGHFSGANVLTF

D gene: TRBD1
clone size: few
V gene: TRBV4-2
J gene: TRBJ1-2
CDR3 DNA: TGTGCCAGCAGCCAAGAAGTCCAGGGGGCATATGGCTACACCTTC
CDR3 protein: CASSQEVQGAYGYTF

D gene: .
clone size: many
V gene: TRBV7-9
J gene: TRBJ2-5
CDR3 DNA: TGTGCCAGCAGCCTGGGACAACCCCAAGAGACCCAGTACTTC
CDR3 protein: CASSLGQPQETQYF

D gene: .
clone size: few
V gene: TRBV6-5
J gene: TRBJ2-2
CDR3 DNA: TGTGCCAGCAGCCCGGACTGGACCGGGGAGCTGTTTTTT
CDR3 protein: CASSPDWTGELFF

D gene: .
clone size: .
V gene: TRBV18
J gene: TRBJ1-1
CDR3 DNA: TGTGCCAGCTCACCTAATATCGGTGACACTGAAGCTTTCTTT
CDR3 protein: CASSPNIGDTEAFF

D gene: TRBD2
clone size: few
V gene: TRBV30
J gene: TRBJ2-7
CDR3 DNA: TGTGCCTGGATTCAAGATAGCGGGGCCTCCTACGAGCAGTACTTC
CDR3 protein: CAWIQDSGASYEQYF